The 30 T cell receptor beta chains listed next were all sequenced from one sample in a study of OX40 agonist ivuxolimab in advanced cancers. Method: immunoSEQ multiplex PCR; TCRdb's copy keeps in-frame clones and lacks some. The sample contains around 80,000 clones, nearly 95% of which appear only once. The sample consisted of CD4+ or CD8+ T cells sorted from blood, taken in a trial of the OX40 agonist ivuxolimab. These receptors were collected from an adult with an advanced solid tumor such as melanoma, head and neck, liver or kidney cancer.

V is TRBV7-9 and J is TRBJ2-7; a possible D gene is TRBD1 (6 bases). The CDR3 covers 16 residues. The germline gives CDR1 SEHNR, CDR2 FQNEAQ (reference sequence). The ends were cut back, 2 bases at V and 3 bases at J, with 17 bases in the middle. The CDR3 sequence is CASSLIGTGIFYEQYF. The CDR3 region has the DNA TGTGCCAGCAGCTTAATCGGCACAGGGATTTTCTACGAGCAGTACTTC.

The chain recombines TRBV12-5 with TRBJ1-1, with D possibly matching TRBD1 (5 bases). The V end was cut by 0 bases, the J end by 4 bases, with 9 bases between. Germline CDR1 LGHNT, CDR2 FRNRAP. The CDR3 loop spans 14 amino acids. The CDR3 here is CASGLVLGGTEAFF. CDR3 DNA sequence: TGTGCTAGTGGTTTGGTACTTGGGGGCACTGAAGCTTTCTTT.

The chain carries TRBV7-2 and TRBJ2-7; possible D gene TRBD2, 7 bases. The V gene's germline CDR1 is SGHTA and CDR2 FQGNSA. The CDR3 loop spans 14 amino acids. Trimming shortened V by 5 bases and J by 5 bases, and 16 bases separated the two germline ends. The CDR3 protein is CASSTGTKWDEQYF. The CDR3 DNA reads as TGTGCCAGCAGCACAGGGACTAAATGGGACGAGCAGTACTTC.

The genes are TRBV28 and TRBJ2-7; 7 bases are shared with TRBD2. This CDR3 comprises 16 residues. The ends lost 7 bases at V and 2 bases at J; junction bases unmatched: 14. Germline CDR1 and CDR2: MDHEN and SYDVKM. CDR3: CASIPGSGGGTYEQYF. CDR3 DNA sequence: TGTGCCAGCATCCCTGGGTCGGGAGGTGGGACCTACGAGCAGTACTTC.

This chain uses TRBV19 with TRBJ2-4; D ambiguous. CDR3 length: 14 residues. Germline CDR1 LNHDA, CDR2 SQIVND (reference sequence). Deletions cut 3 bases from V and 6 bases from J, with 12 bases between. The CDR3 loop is CASSIDPPGNIQYF. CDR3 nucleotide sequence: TGTGCCAGTAGTATCGACCCCCCCGGAAACATTCAGTACTTC.

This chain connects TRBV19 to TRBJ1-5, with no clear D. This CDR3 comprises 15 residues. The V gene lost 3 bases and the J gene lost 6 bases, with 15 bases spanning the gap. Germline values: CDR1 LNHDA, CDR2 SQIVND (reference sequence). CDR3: CASSIFSSAGQPQHF. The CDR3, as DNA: TGTGCCAGTAGTATTTTCAGCTCGGCCGGTCAGCCCCAGCATTTT.

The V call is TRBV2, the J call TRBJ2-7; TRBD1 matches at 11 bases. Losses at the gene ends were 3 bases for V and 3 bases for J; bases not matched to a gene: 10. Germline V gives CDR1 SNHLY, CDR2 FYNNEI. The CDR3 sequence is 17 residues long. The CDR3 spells CASSDNMGQGDLYEQYF. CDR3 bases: TGTGCCAGCAGTGACAATATGGGACAGGGGGACCTCTACGAGCAGTACTTC. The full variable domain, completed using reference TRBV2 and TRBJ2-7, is EPEVTQTPSHQVTQMGQEVILRCVPISNHLYFYWYRQILGQKVEFLVSFYNNEISEKSEIFDDQFSVERPDGSNFTLKIRSTKLEDSAMYFCASSDNMGQGDLYEQYFGPGTRLTVT.

The CDR3 coding sequence is TGTGCCAGCGCCGAGGGAGGCACTGAAGCTTTCTTT. This translates into CASAEGGTEAFF. The chain links TRBV5-6 to TRBJ1-1, with D unresolved. Germline CDR1 and CDR2: SGHDT and YYEEEE. The CDR3 spans 12 residues. Trimming removed 7 bases at V and 4 bases at J, with 11 bases between.

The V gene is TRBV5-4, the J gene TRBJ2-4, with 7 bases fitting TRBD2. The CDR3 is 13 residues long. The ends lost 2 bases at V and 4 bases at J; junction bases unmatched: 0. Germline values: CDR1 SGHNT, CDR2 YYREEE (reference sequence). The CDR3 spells CASSFGGKNIQYF. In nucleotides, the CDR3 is TGTGCCAGCAGCTTCGGGGGGAAAAACATTCAGTACTTC.

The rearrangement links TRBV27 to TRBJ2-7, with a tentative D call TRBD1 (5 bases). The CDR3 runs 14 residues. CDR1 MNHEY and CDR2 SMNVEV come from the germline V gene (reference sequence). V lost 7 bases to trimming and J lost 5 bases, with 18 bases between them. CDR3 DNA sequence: TGTGCCAGCACTACCCAGGGTATAGGTAACGAGCAGTACTTC. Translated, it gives CASTTQGIGNEQYF.

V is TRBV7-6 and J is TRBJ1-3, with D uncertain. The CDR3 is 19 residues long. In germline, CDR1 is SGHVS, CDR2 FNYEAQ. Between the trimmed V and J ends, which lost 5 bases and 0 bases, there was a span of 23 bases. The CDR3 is CASSPRVVESLNSGNTIYF. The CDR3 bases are TGTGCCAGCAGCCCTCGCGTTGTTGAGTCCCTAAACTCTGGAAACACCATATATTTT.

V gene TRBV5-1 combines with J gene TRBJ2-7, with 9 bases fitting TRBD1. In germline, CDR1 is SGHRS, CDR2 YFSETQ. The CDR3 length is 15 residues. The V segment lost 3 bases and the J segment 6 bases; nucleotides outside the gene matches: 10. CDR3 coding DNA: TGCGCCAGCAGCTCCGTGACAGGGGGAGGAGGCGAGCAGTACTTC. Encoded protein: CASSSVTGGGGEQYF. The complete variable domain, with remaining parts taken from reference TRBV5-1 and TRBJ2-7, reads KAGVTQTPRYLIKTRGQQVTLSCSPISGHRSVSWYQQTPGQGLQFLFEYFSETQRNKGNFPGRFSGRQFSNSRSEMNVSTLELGDSALYLCASSSVTGGGGEQYFGPGTRLTVT.

Here the CDR3 reads CASSQVAGSSYEQYF. The CDR3 DNA sequence: TGTGCCAGCAGCCAAGTAGCGGGGAGCTCCTACGAGCAGTACTTC. The chain links TRBV4-2 to TRBJ2-7, with 8 positions matching TRBD2. The CDR3 contains 15 residues. The trim removed 1 base at V and 0 bases at J, leaving 2 bases unmatched. CDR1 LGHNA and CDR2 YNFKEQ come from the germline V gene.

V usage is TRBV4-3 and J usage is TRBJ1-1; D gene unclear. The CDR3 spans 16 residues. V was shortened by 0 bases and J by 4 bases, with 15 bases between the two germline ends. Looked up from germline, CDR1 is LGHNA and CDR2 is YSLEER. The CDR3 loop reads CASSQESPVGITEAFF. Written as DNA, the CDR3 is TGCGCCAGCAGCCAAGAGTCCCCAGTTGGGATCACTGAAGCTTTCTTT.

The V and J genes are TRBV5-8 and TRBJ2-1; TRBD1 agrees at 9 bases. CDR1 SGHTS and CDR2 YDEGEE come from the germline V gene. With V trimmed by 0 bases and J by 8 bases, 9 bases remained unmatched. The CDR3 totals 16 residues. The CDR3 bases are TGTGCCAGCAGCTTGGTGGGACAGGGAAGCCACGATGAGCAGTTCTTC. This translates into CASSLVGQGSHDEQFF.

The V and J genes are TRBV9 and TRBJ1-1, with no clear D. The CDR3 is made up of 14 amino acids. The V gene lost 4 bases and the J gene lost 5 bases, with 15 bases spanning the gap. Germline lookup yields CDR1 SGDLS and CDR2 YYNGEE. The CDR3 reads CASSPRVEGTEAFF. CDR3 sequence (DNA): TGTGCCAGCAGCCCGCGGGTGGAGGGTACTGAAGCTTTCTTT.

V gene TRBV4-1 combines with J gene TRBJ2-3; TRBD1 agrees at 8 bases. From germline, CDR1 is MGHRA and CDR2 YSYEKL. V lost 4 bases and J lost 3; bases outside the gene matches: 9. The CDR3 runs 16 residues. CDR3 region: CASSPTGGPRTDTQYF. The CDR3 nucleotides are TGCGCCAGCAGCCCCACAGGGGGGCCTCGGACAGATACGCAGTATTTT.

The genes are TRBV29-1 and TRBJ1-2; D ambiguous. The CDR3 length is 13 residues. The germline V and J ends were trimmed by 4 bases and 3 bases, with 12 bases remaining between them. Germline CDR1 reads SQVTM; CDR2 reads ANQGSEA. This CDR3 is CSVGGGQDYGYTF. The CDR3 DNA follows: TGCAGCGTTGGAGGAGGGCAAGACTATGGCTACACCTTC. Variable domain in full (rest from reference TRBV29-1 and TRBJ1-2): SAVISQKPSRDICQRGTSLTIQCQVDSQVTMMFWYRQQPGQSLTLIATANQGSEATYESGFVIDKFPISRPNLTFSTLTVSNMSPEDSSIYLCSVGGGQDYGYTFGSGTRLTVV.

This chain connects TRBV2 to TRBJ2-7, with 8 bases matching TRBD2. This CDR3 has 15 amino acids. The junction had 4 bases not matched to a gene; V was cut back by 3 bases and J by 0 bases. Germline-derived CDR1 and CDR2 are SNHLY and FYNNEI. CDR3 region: CASSEVAGISYEQYF. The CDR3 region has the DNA TGTGCCAGCAGTGAGGTAGCGGGAATCTCCTACGAGCAGTACTTC.

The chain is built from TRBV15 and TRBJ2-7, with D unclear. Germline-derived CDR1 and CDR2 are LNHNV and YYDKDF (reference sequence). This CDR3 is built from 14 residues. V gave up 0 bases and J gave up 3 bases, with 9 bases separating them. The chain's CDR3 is CATSRDRVGYEQYF. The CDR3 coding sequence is TGTGCCACCAGCAGAGATAGGGTTGGCTACGAGCAGTACTTC.

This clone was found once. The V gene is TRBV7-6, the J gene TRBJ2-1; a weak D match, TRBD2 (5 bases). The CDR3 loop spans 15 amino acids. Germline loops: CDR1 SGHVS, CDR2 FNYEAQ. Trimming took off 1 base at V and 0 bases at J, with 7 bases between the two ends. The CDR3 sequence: CASSLGGLSYNEQFF. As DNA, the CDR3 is TGTGCCAGCAGCTTAGGCGGGCTCTCCTACAATGAGCAGTTCTTC.

CDR3 in amino acids: CASSYTAGPNTGELFF. In nucleotides, the CDR3 is TGTGCCAGCAGCTACACAGCGGGCCCGAACACCGGGGAGCTGTTTTTT. The chain joins TRBV7-3 to TRBJ2-2, with D perhaps TRBD2 (6 bases). Germline-derived CDR1 and CDR2 are SGHTA and FQGTGA. V was shortened by 4 bases and J by 0 bases, with 12 bases between the two germline ends. The CDR3 is 16 amino acids.

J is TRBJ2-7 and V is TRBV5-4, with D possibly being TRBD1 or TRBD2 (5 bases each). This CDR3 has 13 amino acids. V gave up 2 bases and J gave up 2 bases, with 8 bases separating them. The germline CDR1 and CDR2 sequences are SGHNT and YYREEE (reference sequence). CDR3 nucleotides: TGTGCCAGCAGCTTAGGGGAGCCCTACGAGCAGTACTTC. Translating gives CASSLGEPYEQYF.

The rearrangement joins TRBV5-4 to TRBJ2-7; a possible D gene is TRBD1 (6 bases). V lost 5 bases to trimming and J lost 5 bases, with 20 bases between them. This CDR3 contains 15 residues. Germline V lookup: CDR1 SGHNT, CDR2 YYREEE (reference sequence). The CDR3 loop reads CASRPNREVGNEQYF. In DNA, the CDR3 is TGTGCCAGCAGGCCAAACAGGGAAGTAGGGAACGAGCAGTACTTC.

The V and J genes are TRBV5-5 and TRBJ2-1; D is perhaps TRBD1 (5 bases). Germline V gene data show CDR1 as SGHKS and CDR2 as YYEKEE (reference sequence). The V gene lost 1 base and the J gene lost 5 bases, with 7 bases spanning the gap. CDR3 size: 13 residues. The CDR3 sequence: CASSLPGNNEQFF. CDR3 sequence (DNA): TGTGCCAGCAGCTTGCCAGGGAACAATGAGCAGTTCTTC. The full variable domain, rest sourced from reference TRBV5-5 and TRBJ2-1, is DAGVTQSPTHLIKTRGQQVTLRCSPISGHKSVSWYQQVLGQGPQFIFQYYEKEERGRGNFPDRFSARQFPNYSSELNVNALLLGDSALYLCASSLPGNNEQFFGPGTRLTVL.

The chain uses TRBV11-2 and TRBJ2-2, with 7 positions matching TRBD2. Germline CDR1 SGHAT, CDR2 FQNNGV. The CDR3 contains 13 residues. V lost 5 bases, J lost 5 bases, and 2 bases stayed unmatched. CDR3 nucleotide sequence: TGTGCCAGCAGCCTGGGGGGGACCGGGGAGCTGTTTTTT. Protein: CASSLGGTGELFF.

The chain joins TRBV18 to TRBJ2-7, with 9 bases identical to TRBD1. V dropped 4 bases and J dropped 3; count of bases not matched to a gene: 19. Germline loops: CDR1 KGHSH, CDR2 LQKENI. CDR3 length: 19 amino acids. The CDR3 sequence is CASSLLIPEDRGSVYEQYF. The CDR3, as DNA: TGTGCCAGCTCACTCCTAATCCCCGAAGACAGGGGGTCGGTCTACGAGCAGTACTTC. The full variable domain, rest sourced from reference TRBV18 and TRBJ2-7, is NAGVMQNPRHLVRRRGQEARLRCSPMKGHSHVYWYRQLPEEGLKFMVYLQKENIIDESGMPKERFSAEFPKEGPSILRIQQVVRGDSAAYFCASSLLIPEDRGSVYEQYFGPGTRLTVT.

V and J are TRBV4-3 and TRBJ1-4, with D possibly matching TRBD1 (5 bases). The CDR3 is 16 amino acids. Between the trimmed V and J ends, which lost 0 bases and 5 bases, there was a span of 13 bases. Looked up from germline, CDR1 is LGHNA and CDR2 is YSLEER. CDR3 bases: TGCGCCAGCAGCCAAGATGTGGGGCCATTCAATGAAAAACTGTTTTTT. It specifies CASSQDVGPFNEKLFF.

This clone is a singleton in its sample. This chain's CDR3 is CASSFPGDIIGNTIYF. CDR3 in DNA: TGTGCCAGCAGCTTCCCAGGGGATATTATCGGAAACACCATATATTTT. The chain couples TRBV7-9 to TRBJ1-3; D perhaps matches TRBD1 (6 bases). The CDR3 loop spans 16 amino acids. Trimming removed 3 bases at V and 4 bases at J, with 16 bases between. The germline gives CDR1 SEHNR, CDR2 FQNEAQ (reference sequence).

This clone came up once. CDR3 sequence: CSVGTSDYGYTF. In DNA form, the CDR3 reads TGCAGCGTTGGTACAAGTGACTATGGCTACACCTTC. The J gene is TRBJ1-2, the V gene TRBV29-1; D gene ambiguous. CDR1 and CDR2 from the germline V gene are SQVTM and ANQGSEA. CDR3 length: 12 amino acids. V lost 4 bases, J lost 3 bases, and 9 bases lay in between.